The clone carrying this T cell receptor (beta chain) was observed many times. This sample was included in a study of T cells in Graves' hyperthyroidism and ophthalmopathy. The CDR3 loop spans 15 amino acids. With 2 bases removed from V and 4 bases from J, the gap between germline ends came to 13 bases. Per germline, CDR1 SGHVS and CDR2 FQNEAQ. TCR beta CDR3 regions were amplified from RNA transcripts. During a first-round RT-PCR of the TCR CDR3, the HTBI primer set was used. TCRdb reprocessed the multiplex PCR reads with MiXCR, giving one entry per CDR3 protein. Of around 280,000 distinct CDR3 sequences in the sample, about 13% were seen once.

The TCR was taken from a woman aged 40 to 50 with Graves' hyperthyroidism. The sample was blood. This sequence joins TRBV7-8 and TRBJ2-3; no definite D call. The CDR3 spells CASSLLTAGADTQYF. CDR3 bases: TGTGCCAGCAGCTTACTAACGGCCGGCGCAGATACGCAGTATTTT.